The entry below gives a single TCR beta chain sequence along with its context. The same CDR3 can be traced to other DNA sequences in this sample. CDR3 length: 11 residues. V lost 3 bases and J 8 bases, leaving 10 bases between the germline ends. The germline gives CDR1 DFQATT, CDR2 SNEGSKA (reference sequence). Data came from immunoSEQ multiplex PCR; TCRdb stores just in-frame clones and leaves some out. Of around 56,000 clones detected, around 87% appear once; the ten largest clones hold about 7%. This record comes from a study of blood T cell repertoires in COVID-19. Study in general: Acute and convalescent COVID-19 specimens originated in the United States, Italy and Spain.

The receptor was isolated from a man between 60 and 75 years old with active or convalescent COVID-19. This chain links TRBV20-1 with TRBJ1-2; TRBD1 might be the D (6 bases). Input material: peripheral blood. Here the CDR3 DNA reads TGCAGTGCTAGGACAGGTAACGGCTACACCTTC. It translates to CSARTGNGYTF.